A selection of T cell receptor beta chains follows, all from one sample in a study of spatial heterogeneity in lung cancer. TCRdb passed the 5' RACE reads through MiXCR, listing each CDR3 protein once. The sample includes 24,000 or so distinct CDR3 sequences, over 6% of them seen just once. The sample in question was PBMCs, obtained at surgery. The receptor set was obtained from a male donor with early-stage non-small cell lung cancer. Each CDR3 is given with its conserved first and last residue. Each record gives: clone size, J gene, D gene, V gene, CDR3 length, CDR3 DNA, CDR3 protein. A D gene is named only where the DNA matches it firmly. The listing skips clone size in some rows; elsewhere it reads once, few, many or a size class.

many,TRBJ2-3,TRBD2,TRBV20-1,14,TGCAGTGCGTGGACTAGCGGGAGGGCCGGGACGCAGTATTTT,CSAWTSGRAGTQYF
NA,TRBJ2-7,NA,TRBV7-2,14,TGTGCCAGCAGCTTATCGGCAGGGCTCTACGAGCAGTACTTC,CASSLSAGLYEQYF
many,TRBJ1-6,NA,TRBV30,15,TGTGCCTGGAGACCCCCAGGGTACACGAATTCACCCCTCCACTTT,CAWRPPGYTNSPLHF
NA,TRBJ1-4,NA,TRBV6-1,13,TGTGCCAGCAGTGCCTTTGGGGGTGAAAAACTGTTTTTT,CASSAFGGEKLFF
many,TRBJ1-5,NA,TRBV15,13,TGTGCCACCAGCATGAAACAGGGACAGCCCCAGCATTTT,CATSMKQGQPQHF
NA,TRBJ2-5,NA,TRBV5-5,12,TGTGCCAGCAGCCGACACGCAGAGACCCAGTACTTC,CASSRHAETQYF
many,TRBJ2-2,NA,TRBV13,14,TGTGCCAGCAGCTCGACGACAGACACCGGGGAGCTGTTTTTT,CASSSTTDTGELFF
many,TRBJ2-1,TRBD2,TRBV15,13,TGTGCCACGACTAGCGGGACCTACAATGAGCAGTTCTTC,CATTSGTYNEQFF
NA,TRBJ2-7,NA,TRBV5-6,14,TGTGCCAGCAGCTTGGCCCCCTCGGACTACGGGCAGTACTTC,CASSLAPSDYGQYF
few,TRBJ1-2,NA,TRBV6-2/TRBV6-3,14,TGTGCCAGCAGTTACGAAGGGTTCTACTATGGCTACACCTTC,CASSYEGFYYGYTF
many,TRBJ2-7,TRBD1,TRBV3-1,15,TGTGCCAGCAGCCATTCCTCGACAGGGGGCCACGAGCAGTACTTC,CASSHSSTGGHEQYF
many,TRBJ1-1,NA,TRBV11-2,19,TGTGCCAGCAGCCGTTTCCCCGGGACTGCCACTCCCGGGGACACTGAAGCTTTCTTT,CASSRFPGTATPGDTEAFF
many,TRBJ2-5,TRBD2,TRBV5-1,18,TGCGCCAGCAGCTTGGGAGCCCTAACAGCGGGAGGATCGGAGACCCAGTACTTC,CASSLGALTAGGSETQYF
many,TRBJ1-2,NA,TRBV6-6,15,TGTGCCAGCAGTGCTCGGAACAGGGAGAAGTATGGCTACACCTTC,CASSARNREKYGYTF
medium-sized,TRBJ1-2,TRBD1,TRBV10-3,12,TGTGCCACCGAGGGACAGTGGAATGGCTACACCTTC,CATEGQWNGYTF
many,TRBJ2-7,NA,TRBV5-1,14,TGCGCCAGCAGCTTGGACGGGTATCCCTACGAGCAGTACTTC,CASSLDGYPYEQYF
many,TRBJ2-7,TRBD2,TRBV2,14,TGTGCCAGCGGGCAAGCGGGAGTTCCCCTCGAGCAGTACTTC,CASGQAGVPLEQYF
NA,TRBJ2-1,TRBD2,TRBV5-5,16,TGTGCCAGCAGCCCCACAATCGTAGCGGGGGCCATAGAGCAGTTCTTC,CASSPTIVAGAIEQFF
many,TRBJ2-3,TRBD2,TRBV4-2,17,TGTGCCAGCAGCCGCGGCGTAGCGGGAGAGGGGGCAGATACGCAGTATTTT,CASSRGVAGEGADTQYF
many,TRBJ1-1,TRBD1,TRBV27,15,TGTGCCAGCAGGGGGACAGGGAGCATGAACACTGAAGCTTTCTTT,CASRGTGSMNTEAFF
NA,TRBJ1-3,NA,TRBV5-6,16,TGTGCCAGCAGCTTGGAAGTAGGGCACTCTGGAAACACCATATATTTT,CASSLEVGHSGNTIYF
many,TRBJ2-3,TRBD1,TRBV5-6,16,TGTGCCAGCAGCTCCCTAGGGACAGGGAGCACAGATACGCAGTATTTT,CASSSLGTGSTDTQYF
many,TRBJ2-2,NA,TRBV25-1,11,TGTGCCAGCAGATTGGAGGGGGAGCTGTTTTTT,CASRLEGELFF
many,TRBJ2-2,NA,TRBV9,16,TGTGCCAGCAGCGACGACGGTTACGCGAACACCGGGGAGCTGTTTTTT,CASSDDGYANTGELFF
many,TRBJ2-3,NA,TRBV28,16,TGTGCCAGCAGTTTAGTGGGCGGGTACGGCACAGATACGCAGTATTTT,CASSLVGGYGTDTQYF
many,TRBJ1-1,TRBD1,TRBV20-1,14,TGCAGTGCCGCAGACAGGGGGTGGGACACTGAAGCTTTCTTT,CSAADRGWDTEAFF
many,TRBJ2-1,NA,TRBV27,13,TGTGCCAGCAGTTTACCGGGATACAATGAGCAGTTCTTC,CASSLPGYNEQFF
medium-sized,TRBJ1-1,NA,TRBV12-3/TRBV12-4,14,TGTGCCAGCAGTGTCCTTCAGGGGAGCACTGAAGCTTTCTTT,CASSVLQGSTEAFF
NA,TRBJ2-3,TRBD2,TRBV4-1,18,TGCGCCAGCAGCCAAGTGTTGGTAGCGGGACTAAACACAGATACGCAGTATTTT,CASSQVLVAGLNTDTQYF
few,TRBJ2-2,NA,TRBV4-2,16,TGTGCCAGCAGCCAAACCTTTCCTTCGAACACCGGGGAGCTGTTTTTT,CASSQTFPSNTGELFF
many,TRBJ2-5,TRBD2,TRBV5-1,15,TGCGCCAGCAGCTTCCAGCGGGAAAGAGTAGAGACCCAGTACTTC,CASSFQRERVETQYF
many,TRBJ2-2,NA,TRBV12-3/TRBV12-4,13,TGTGCCACCTCCAGGGCGAACACCGGGGAGCTGTTTTTT,CATSRANTGELFF
few,TRBJ2-1,NA,TRBV12-3/TRBV12-4,14,TGTGCCAGCAAGCTGCGGGAACGATACAATGAGCAGTTCTTC,CASKLRERYNEQFF
few,TRBJ2-3,NA,TRBV29-1,13,TGCAGCGTGGAGGCGGGGAGCACAGATACGCAGTATTTT,CSVEAGSTDTQYF
many,TRBJ1-1,TRBD1,TRBV18,16,TGTGCCAGCTCACCTCCCTTCGCCGGGACAGGGGGCCGAGCTTTCTTT,CASSPPFAGTGGRAFF
NA,TRBJ2-3,TRBD2,TRBV6-1,16,TGTGCCAGCAGTCCTTGGGAGGGTTATAGCACAGATACGCAGTATTTT,CASSPWEGYSTDTQYF
few,TRBJ1-2,NA,TRBV7-8,16,TGTGCCAGCAGCCTGAAAGATCAGGCAGGGCGATATGGCTACACCTTC,CASSLKDQAGRYGYTF